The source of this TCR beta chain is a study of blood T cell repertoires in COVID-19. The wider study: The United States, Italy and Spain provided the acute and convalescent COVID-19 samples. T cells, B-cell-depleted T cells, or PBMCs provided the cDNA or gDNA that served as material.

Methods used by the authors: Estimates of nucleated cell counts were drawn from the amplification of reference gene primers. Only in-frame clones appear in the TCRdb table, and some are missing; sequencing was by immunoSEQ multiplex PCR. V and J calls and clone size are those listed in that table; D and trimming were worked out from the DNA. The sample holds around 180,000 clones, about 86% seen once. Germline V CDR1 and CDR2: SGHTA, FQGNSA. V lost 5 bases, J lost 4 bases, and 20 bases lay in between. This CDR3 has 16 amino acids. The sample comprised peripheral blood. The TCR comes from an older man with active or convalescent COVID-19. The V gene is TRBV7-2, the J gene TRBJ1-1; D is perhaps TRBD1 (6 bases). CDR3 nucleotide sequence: TGTGCCAGCAGCCCCTGGACAGCCCCGGCGGGCACTGAAGCTTTCTTT. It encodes CASSPWTAPAGTEAFF. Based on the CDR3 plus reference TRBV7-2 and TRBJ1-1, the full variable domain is GAGVSQSPSNKVTEKGKDVELRCDPISGHTALYWYRQSLGQGLEFLIYFQGNSAPDKSGLPSDRFSAERTGGSVSTLTIQRTQQEDSAVYLCASSPWTAPAGTEAFFGQGTRLTVV.